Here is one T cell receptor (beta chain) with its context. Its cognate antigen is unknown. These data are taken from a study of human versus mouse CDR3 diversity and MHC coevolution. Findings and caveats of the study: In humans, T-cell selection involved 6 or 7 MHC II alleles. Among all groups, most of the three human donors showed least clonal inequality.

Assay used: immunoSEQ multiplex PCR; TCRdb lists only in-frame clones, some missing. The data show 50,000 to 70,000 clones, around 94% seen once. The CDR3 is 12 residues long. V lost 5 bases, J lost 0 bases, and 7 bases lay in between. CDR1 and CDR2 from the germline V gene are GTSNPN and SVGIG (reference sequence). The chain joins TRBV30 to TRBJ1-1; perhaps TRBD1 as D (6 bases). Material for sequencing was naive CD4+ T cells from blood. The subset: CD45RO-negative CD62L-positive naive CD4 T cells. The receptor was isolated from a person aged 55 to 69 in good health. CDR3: CAWGQLNTEAFF. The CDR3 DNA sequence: TGTGCCTGGGGACAGCTGAACACTGAAGCTTTCTTT.